This entry describes one T cell receptor beta chain. Preparation of the TCRbeta library used unique molecular identifiers. TCRdb processed the PCR reads anew with MiXCR; each CDR3 protein has one entry. The repertoire holds 490,000 or so distinct CDR3 sequences, around 13% seen once, with around 6.1% in the top ten. This sample is part of a study of T-cell reconstitution after alpha-beta-depleted transplantation in children. Germline values: CDR1 SNHLY, CDR2 FYNNEI. Trimming pared 0 bases from V and 0 bases from J, leaving 12 bases between. This CDR3 has 17 residues. The sample consisted of PBMCs from the stem cell graft donor, taken from the stem cell graft. This receptor was obtained from a human donor who donated a stem cell graft to a child with combined immunodeficiency. The chain joins TRBV2 to TRBJ1-5; no reliable D call. The CDR3 region is CASSEAITIDSNQPQHF. The CDR3 bases are TGTGCCAGCAGTGAAGCTATTACAATTGATAGCAATCAGCCCCAGCATTTT.